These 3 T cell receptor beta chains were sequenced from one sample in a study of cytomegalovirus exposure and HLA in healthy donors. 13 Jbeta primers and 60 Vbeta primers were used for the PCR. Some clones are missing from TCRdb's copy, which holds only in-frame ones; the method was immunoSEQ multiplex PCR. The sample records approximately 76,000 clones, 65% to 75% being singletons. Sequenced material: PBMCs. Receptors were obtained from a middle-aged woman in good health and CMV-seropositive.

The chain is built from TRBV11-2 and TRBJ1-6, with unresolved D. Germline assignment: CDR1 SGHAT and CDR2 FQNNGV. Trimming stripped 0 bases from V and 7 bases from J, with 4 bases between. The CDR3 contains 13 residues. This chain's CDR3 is CASSLERNSPLHF. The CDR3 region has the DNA TGTGCCAGCAGCTTAGAACGGAATTCACCCCTCCACTTT.

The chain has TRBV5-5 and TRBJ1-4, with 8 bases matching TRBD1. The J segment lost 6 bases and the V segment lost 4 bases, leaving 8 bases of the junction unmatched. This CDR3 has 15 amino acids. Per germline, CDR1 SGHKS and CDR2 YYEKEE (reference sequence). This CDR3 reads CASSTPTGVYEKLFF. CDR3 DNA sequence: TGTGCCAGCAGCACACCGACAGGGGTATATGAAAAACTGTTTTTT.

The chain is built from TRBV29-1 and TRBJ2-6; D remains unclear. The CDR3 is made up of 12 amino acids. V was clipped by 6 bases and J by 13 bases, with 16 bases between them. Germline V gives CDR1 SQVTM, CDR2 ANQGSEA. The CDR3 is CSVQEAAGVLTF. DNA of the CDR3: TGCAGCGTCCAAGAGGCCGCCGGGGTCCTGACTTTC.